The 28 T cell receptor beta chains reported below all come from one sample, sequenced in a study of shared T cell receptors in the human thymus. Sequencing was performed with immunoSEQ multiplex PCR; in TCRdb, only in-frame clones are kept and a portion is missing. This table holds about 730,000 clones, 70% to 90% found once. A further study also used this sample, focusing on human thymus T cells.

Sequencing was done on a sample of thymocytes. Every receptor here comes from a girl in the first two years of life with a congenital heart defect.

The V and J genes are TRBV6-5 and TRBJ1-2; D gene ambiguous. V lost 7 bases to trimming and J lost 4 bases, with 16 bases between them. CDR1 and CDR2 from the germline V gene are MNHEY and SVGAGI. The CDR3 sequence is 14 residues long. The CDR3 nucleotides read TGTGCCAGCACCGAGGGCCTCCGGGCCTATGGCTACACCTTC. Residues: CASTEGLRAYGYTF.

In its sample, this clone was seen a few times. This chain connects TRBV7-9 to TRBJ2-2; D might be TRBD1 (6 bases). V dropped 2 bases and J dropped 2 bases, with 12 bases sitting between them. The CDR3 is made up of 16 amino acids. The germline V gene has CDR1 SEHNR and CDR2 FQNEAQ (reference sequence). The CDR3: CASSLREQGNTGELFF. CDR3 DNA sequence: TGTGCCAGCAGCTTACGGGAACAGGGAAACACCGGGGAGCTGTTTTTT.

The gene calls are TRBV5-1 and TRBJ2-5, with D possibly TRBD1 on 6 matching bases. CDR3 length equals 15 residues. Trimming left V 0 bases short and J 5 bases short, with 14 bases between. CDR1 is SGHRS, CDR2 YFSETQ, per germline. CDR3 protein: CASSLDRDERETQYF. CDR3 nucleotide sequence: TGCGCCAGCAGCTTGGACAGGGATGAGAGGGAGACCCAGTACTTC.

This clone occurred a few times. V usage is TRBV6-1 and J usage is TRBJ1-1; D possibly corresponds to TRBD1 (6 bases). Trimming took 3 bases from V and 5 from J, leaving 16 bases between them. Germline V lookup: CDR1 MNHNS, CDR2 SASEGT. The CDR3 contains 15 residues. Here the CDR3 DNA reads TGTGCCAGCAGTGATGCCACAGGGTACGGAACTGAAGCTTTCTTT. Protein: CASSDATGYGTEAFF.

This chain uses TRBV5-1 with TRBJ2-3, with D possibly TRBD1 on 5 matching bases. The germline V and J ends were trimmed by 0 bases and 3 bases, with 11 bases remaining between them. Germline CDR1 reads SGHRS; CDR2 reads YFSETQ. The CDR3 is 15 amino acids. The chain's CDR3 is CASSLGRGRTDTQYF. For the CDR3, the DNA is TGCGCCAGCAGCTTGGGAAGGGGTCGGACAGATACGCAGTATTTT.

CDR3 DNA sequence: TGTGCCAGCAGCCATCCGGGACAGATGAACACTGAAGCTTTCTTT. This translates into CASSHPGQMNTEAFF. The gene calls are TRBV6-5 and TRBJ1-1; 7 bases line up with TRBD1. Germline assignment: CDR1 MNHEY and CDR2 SVGAGI. V lost 6 bases to trimming and J lost 0 bases; unmatched junction nucleotides: 7. This CDR3 region has 15 residues.

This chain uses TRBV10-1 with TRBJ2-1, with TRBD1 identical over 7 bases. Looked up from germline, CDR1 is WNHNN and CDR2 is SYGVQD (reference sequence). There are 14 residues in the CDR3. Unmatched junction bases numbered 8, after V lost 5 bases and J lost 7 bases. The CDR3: CASSSFRDSNEQFF. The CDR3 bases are TGCGCCAGCAGTTCCTTCCGGGACAGTAATGAGCAGTTCTTC.

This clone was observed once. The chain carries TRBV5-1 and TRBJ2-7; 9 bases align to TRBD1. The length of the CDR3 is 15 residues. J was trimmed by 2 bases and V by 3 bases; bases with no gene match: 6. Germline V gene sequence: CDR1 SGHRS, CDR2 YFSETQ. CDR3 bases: TGCGCCAGCAGCTCGAACAGGGGGCACCCCTACGAGCAGTACTTC. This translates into CASSSNRGHPYEQYF.

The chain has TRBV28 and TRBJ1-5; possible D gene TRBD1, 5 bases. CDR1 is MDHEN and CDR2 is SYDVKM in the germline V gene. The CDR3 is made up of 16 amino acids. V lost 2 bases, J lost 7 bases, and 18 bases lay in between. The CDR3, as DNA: TGTGCCAGCAGTTTAATCCTCAGGGAGGTAAGACAGCCCCAGCATTTT. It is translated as CASSLILREVRQPQHF.

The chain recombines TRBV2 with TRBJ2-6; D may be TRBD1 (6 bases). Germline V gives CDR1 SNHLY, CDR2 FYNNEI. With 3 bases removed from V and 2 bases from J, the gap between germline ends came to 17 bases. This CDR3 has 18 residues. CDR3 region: CASSDRADRLTGANVLTF. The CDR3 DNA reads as TGTGCCAGCAGTGATCGGGCAGACAGGCTCACTGGGGCCAACGTCCTGACTTTC.

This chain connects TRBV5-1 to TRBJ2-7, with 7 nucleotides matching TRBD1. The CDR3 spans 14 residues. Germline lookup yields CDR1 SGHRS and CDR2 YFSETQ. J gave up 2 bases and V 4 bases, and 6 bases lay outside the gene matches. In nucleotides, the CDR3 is TGCGCCAGCAGCCTGGGACAGCTTACCTACGAGCAGTACTTC. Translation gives CASSLGQLTYEQYF.

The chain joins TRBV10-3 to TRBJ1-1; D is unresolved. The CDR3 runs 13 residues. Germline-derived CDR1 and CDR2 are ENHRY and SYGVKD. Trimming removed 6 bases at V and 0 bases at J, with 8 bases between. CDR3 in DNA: TGTGCCATCAGAGAGCTTTTGAACACTGAAGCTTTCTTT. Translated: CAIRELLNTEAFF.

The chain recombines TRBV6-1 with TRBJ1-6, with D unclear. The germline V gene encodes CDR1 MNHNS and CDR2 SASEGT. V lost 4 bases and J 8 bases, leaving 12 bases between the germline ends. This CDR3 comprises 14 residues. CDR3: CASSVAGTDSPLHF. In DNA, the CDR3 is TGTGCCAGCAGTGTCGCTGGTACGGATTCACCCCTCCACTTT.

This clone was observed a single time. The CDR3: CASSQDLAPRDYEQYF. The CDR3 region has the DNA TGCGCCAGCAGCCAAGATCTGGCACCTAGGGACTACGAGCAGTACTTC. The rearrangement joins TRBV4-1 to TRBJ2-5; D gene ambiguous. Gene TRBJ2-7 matches the end of the DNA better, so the J call may be wrong. This CDR3 has 16 residues. Germline V CDR1 and CDR2: MGHRA, YSYEKL.

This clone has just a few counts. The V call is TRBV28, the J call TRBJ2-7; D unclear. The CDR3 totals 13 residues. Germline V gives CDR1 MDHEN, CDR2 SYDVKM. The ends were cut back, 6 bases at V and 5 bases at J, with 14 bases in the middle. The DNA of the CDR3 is TGTGCCAGCAGCCCAGTACGTGTGGACGAGCAGTACTTC. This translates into CASSPVRVDEQYF.

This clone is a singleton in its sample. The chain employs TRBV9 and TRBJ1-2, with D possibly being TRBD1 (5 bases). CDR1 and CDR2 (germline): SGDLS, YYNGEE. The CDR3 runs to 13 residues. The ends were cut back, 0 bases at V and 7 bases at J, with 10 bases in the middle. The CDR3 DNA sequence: TGTGCCAGCAGCGTAGGTGGGGGGTGTGGCTACACCTTC. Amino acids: CASSVGGGCGYTF. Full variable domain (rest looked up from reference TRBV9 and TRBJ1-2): DSGVTQTPKHLITATGQRVTLRCSPRSGDLSVYWYQQSLDQGLQFLIQYYNGEERAKGNILERFSAQQFPDLHSELNLSSLELGDSALYFCASSVGGGCGYTFGSGTRLTVV.

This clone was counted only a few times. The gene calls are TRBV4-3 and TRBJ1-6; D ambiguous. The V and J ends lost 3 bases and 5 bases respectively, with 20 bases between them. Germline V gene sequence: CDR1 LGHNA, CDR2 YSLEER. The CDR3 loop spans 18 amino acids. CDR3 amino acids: CASSQGPLRTTHNSPLHF. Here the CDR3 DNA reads TGCGCCAGCAGCCAGGGCCCTCTACGCACAACCCATAATTCACCCCTCCACTTT.

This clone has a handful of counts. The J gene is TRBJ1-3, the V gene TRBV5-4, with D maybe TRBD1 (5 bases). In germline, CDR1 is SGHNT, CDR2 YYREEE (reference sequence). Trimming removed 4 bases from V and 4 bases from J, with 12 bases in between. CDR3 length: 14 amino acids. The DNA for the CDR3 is TGTGCCAGCAGCATGGGACTCCAGGGAAACACCATATATTTT. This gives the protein CASSMGLQGNTIYF.

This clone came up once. In nucleotides, the CDR3 is TGTGCCAGCCACGGGACAGGGGTGACTAATGAAAAACTGTTTTTT. It yields the protein CASHGTGVTNEKLFF. V usage is TRBV6-9 and J usage is TRBJ1-4; 10 positions match TRBD1. Trimming at V came to 8 bases and at J to 2 bases, leaving 5 bases not matched to a gene. The germline V gene has CDR1 MNHGY and CDR2 SVAAGI. The CDR3 is 15 amino acids.

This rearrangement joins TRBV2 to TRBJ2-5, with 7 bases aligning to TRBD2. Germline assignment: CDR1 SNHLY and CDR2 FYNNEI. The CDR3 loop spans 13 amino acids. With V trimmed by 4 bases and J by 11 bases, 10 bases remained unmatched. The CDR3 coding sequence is TGTGCCAGCAGTGGGCAGGGAGGGGTAAAACAGTACTTC. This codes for CASSGQGGVKQYF.

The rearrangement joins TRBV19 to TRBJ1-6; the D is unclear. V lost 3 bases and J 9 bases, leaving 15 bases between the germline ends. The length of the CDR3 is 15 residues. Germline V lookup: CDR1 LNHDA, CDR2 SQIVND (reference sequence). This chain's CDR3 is CASSIGLGSGSPLHF. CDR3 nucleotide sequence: TGTGCCAGTAGTATTGGACTCGGTTCGGGTTCACCCCTCCACTTT. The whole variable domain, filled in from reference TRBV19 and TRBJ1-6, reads DGGITQSPKYLFRKEGQNVTLSCEQNLNHDAMYWYRQDPGQGLRLIYYSQIVNDFQKGDIAEGYSVSREKKESFPLTVTSAQKNPTAFYLCASSIGLGSGSPLHFGNGTRLTVT.

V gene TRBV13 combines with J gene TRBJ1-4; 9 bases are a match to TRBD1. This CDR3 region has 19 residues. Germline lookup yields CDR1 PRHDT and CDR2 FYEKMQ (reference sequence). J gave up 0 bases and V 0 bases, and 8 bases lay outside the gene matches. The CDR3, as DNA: TGTGCCAGCAGCTTAGGGTGGGACAGGGAGGCTGCAACTAATGAAAAACTGTTTTTT. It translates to CASSLGWDREAATNEKLFF. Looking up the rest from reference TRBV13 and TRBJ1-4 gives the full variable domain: AAGVIQSPRHLIKEKRETATLKCYPIPRHDTVYWYQQGPGQDPQFLISFYEKMQSDKGSIPDRFSAQQFSDYHSELNMSSLELGDSALYFCASSLGWDREAATNEKLFFGSGTQLSVL.

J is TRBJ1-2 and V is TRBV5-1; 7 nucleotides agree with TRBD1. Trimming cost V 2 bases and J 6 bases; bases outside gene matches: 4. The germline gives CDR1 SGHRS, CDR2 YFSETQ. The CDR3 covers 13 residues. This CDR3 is CASSFQGVDGYTF. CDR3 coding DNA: TGCGCCAGCAGCTTTCAGGGGGTAGATGGCTACACCTTC.

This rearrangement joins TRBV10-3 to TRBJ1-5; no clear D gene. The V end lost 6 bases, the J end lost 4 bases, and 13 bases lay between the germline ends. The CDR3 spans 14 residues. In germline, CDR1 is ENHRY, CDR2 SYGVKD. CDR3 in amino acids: CAISAEGSNQPQHF. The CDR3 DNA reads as TGTGCCATCAGCGCAGAGGGCAGTAATCAGCCCCAGCATTTT.

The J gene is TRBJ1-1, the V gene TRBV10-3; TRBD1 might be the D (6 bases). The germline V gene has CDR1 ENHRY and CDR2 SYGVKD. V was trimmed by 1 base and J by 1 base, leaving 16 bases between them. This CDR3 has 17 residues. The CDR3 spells CAISELLATGGNTEAFF. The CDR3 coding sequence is TGTGCCATCAGTGAGTTGCTTGCGACAGGCGGGAACACTGAAGCTTTCTTT.

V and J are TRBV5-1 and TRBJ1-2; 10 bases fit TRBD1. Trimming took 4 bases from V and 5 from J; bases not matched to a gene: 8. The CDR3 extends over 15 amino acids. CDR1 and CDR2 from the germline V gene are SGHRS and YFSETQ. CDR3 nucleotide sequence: TGCGCCAGCAGCGTGACAGGGGGCTTACCATATGGCTACACCTTC. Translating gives CASSVTGGLPYGYTF.

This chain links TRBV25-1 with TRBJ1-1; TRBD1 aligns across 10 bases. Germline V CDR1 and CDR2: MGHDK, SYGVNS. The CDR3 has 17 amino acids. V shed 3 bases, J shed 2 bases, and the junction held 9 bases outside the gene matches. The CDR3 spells CASSDYMGQGINTEAFF. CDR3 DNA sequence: TGTGCCAGCAGTGATTACATGGGACAGGGGATAAACACTGAAGCTTTCTTT.

This chain's CDR3 is CASSLVGRKPQHF. In nucleotides, the CDR3 is TGCGCCAGCAGCTTGGTGGGGAGAAAGCCCCAGCATTTT. The chain recombines TRBV5-1 with TRBJ1-5; D call uncertain. Trimming took 0 bases from V and 8 from J, leaving 9 bases between them. The CDR3 has 13 amino acids. Germline V gene sequence: CDR1 SGHRS, CDR2 YFSETQ.